This paragraph reports one T cell receptor (beta chain). The antigen remains undetermined. V was trimmed by 6 bases and J by 2 bases, leaving 15 bases between them. This CDR3 comprises 15 residues. CDR1 and CDR2 (germline): MNHEY, SVGAGI. This entry comes from a study of blood T cells in healthy people across ages. Findings and caveats of the study: Diversity was estimated from one million T cells, and these estimates were considered underestimates. No conclusive comparison of naive versus antigen-experienced cells was possible with unsorted PBMCs. The donors' CMV status was not determined, possibly confounding changes in expanded clonotypes.

Then a second PCR, running roughly 7 to 11 cycles, was carried out with a sample-barcoded 5' primer and a J-beta primer mix. TCRdb reprocessed the 5' RACE reads via MiXCR and lists one record per CDR3 protein. The sample shows 1.5 million to 2 million distinct CDR3 sequences, roughly two fifths of them seen only once. The receptor was isolated from a human donor in good health. This sequence joins TRBV6-5 and TRBJ2-3; maybe TRBD2 (6 bases). Sequences were obtained from blood. The DNA of the CDR3 is TGTGCCAGCAGGCCCCGGGACTTTTACACAGATACGCAGTATTTT. Translating gives CASRPRDFYTDTQYF.